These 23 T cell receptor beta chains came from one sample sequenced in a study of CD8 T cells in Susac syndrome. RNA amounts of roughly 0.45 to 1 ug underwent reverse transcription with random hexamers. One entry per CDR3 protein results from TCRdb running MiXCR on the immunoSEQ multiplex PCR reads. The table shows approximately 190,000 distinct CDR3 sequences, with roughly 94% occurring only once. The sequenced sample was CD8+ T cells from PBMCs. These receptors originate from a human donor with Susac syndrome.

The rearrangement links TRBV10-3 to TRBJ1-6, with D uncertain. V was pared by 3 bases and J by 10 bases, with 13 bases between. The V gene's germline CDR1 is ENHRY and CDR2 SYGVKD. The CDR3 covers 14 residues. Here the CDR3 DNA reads TGTGCCATCAGTGAAGAAGCGCTGAGATCACCCCTCCACTTT. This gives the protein CAISEEALRSPLHF.

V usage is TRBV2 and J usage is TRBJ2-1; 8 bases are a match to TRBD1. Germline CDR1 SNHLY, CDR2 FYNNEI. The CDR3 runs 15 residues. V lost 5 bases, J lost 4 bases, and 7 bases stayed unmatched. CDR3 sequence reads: CASSSDRVYYNEQFF. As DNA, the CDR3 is TGTGCCAGCAGTTCGGACAGGGTGTATTACAATGAGCAGTTCTTC.

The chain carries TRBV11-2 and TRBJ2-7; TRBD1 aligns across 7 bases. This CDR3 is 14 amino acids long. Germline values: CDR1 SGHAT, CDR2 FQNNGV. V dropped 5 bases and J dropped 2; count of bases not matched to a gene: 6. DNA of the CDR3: TGTGCCAGCAGCCGGGTCGGACAGGCCTACGAGCAGTACTTC. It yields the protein CASSRVGQAYEQYF.

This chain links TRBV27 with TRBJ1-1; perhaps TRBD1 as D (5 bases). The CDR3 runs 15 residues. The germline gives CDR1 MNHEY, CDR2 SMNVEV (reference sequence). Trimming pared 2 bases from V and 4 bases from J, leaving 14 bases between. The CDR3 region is CASSLQISRGTEAFF. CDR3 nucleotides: TGTGCCAGCAGTTTACAAATTAGTAGGGGCACTGAAGCTTTCTTT.

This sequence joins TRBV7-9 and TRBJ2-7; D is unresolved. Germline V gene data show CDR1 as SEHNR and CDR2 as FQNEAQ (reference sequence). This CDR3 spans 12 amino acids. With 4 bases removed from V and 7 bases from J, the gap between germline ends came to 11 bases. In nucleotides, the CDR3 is TGTGCCAGCAGCTCACGCGGTGAGGAGCAGTACTTC. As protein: CASSSRGEEQYF.

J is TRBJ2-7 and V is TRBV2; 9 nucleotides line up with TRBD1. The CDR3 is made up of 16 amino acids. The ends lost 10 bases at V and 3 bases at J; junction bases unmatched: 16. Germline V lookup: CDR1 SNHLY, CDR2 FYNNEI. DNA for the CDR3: TGTGCCACCACCGGTCAGCTTGACAGGGGGATCTACGAGCAGTACTTC. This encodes CATTGQLDRGIYEQYF.

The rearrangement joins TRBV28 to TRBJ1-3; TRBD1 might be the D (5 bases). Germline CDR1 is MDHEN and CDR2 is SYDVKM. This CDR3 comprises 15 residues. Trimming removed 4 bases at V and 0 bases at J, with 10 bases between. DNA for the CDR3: TGTGCCAGCAGTTCGGATACAGGCTCTGGAAACACCATATATTTT. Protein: CASSSDTGSGNTIYF.

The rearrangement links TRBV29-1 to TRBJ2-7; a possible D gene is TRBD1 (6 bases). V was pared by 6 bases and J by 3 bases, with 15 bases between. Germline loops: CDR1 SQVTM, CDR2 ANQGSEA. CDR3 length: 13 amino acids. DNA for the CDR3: TGCAGCGTCCATACAGGGACAAACTACGAGCAGTACTTC. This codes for CSVHTGTNYEQYF.

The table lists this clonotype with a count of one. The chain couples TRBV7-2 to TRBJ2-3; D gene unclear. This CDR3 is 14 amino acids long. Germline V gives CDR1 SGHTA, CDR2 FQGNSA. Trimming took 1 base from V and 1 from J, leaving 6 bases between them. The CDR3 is CASSLDPGTDTQYF. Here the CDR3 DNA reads TGTGCCAGCAGCTTAGATCCAGGCACAGATACGCAGTATTTT.

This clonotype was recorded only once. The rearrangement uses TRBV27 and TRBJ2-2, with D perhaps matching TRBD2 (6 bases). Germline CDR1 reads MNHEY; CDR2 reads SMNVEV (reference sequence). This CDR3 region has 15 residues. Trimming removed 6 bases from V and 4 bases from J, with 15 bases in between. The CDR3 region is CASSPGGTGTGELFF. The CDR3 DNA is TGTGCCAGCAGCCCCGGGGGAACGGGCACCGGGGAGCTGTTTTTT.

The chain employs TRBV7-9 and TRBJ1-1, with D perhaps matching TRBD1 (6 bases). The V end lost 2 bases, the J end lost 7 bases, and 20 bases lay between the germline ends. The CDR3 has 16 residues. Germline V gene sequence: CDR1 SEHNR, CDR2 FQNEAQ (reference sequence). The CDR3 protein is CASSLTMTGSGGEAFF. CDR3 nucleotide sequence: TGTGCCAGCAGCTTAACAATGACAGGCTCGGGGGGTGAAGCTTTCTTT.

In nucleotides, the CDR3 is TGTGCCAGCAGCTCCACTGAGACAGACTATGGCTACACCTTC. It encodes CASSSTETDYGYTF. The chain has TRBV5-4 and TRBJ1-2; possible D gene TRBD1, 5 bases. Per germline, CDR1 SGHNT and CDR2 YYREEE (reference sequence). V lost 3 bases, J lost 3 bases, and 12 bases lay in between. This CDR3 has 14 residues.

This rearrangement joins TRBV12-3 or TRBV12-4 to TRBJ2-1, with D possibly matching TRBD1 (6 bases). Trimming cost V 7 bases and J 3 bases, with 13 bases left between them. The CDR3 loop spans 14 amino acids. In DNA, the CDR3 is TGTGCCAGCACCCAGGGGTCTATCTACAATGAGCAGTTCTTC. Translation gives CASTQGSIYNEQFF.

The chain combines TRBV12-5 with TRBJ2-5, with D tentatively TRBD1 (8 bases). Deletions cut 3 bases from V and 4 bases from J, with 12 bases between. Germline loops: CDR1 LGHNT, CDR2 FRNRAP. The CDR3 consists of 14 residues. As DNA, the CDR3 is TGTGCTAGTGGTTTACAGGGGGGGTTAGAGACCCAGTACTTC. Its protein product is CASGLQGGLETQYF.

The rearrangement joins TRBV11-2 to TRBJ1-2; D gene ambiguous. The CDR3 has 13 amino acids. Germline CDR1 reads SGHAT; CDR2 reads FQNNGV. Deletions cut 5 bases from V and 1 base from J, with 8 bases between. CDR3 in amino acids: CASSGEVNYGYTF. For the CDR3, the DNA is TGTGCCAGCAGCGGAGAAGTTAACTATGGCTACACCTTC.

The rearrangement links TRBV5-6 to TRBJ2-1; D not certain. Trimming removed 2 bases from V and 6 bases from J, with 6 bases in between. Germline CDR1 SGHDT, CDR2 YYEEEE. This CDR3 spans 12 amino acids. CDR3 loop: CASSFFSNEQFF. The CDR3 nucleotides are TGTGCCAGCAGCTTTTTCTCCAATGAGCAGTTCTTC.

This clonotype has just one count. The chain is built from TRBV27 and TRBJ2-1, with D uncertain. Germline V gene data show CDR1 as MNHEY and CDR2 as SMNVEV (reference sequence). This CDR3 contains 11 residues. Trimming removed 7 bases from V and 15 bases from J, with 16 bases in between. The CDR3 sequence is CASILRSLGFF. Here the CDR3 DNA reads TGTGCCAGCATTCTTCGTAGCCTAGGGTTCTTC.

DNA for the CDR3: TGTGCCAGCAGCGCAAAAACAGATACGCAGTATTTT. It translates to CASSAKTDTQYF. The genes are TRBV9 and TRBJ2-3; no firm D call. V shed 3 bases and J shed 3 bases, with 5 bases lying between them. Germline CDR1 reads SGDLS; CDR2 reads YYNGEE. The CDR3 length is 12 residues.

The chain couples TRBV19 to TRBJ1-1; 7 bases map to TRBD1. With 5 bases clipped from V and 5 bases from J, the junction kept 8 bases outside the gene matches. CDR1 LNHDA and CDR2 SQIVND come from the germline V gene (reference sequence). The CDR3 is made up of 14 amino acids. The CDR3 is CASSHRGRGTEAFF. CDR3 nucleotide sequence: TGTGCCAGTAGTCACAGGGGTCGAGGTACTGAAGCTTTCTTT.

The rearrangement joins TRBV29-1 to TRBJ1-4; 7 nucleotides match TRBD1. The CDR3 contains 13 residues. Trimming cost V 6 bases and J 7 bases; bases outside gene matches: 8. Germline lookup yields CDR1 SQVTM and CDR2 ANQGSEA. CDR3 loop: CSVWGAGGEKLFF. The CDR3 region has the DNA TGCAGCGTCTGGGGGGCAGGGGGTGAAAAACTGTTTTTT.

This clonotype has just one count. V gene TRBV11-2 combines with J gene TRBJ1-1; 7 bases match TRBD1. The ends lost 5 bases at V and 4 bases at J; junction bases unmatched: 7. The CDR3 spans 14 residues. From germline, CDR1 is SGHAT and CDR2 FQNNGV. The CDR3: CASSLIWDSTEAFF. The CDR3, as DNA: TGTGCCAGCAGCCTTATCTGGGACAGCACTGAAGCTTTCTTT.

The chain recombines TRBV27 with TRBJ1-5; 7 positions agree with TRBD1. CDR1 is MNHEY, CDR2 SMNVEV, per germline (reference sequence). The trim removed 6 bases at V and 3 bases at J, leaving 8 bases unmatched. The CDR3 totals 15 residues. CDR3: CASRGVGTANQPQHF. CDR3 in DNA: TGTGCCAGCAGAGGGGTCGGGACAGCCAATCAGCCCCAGCATTTT.

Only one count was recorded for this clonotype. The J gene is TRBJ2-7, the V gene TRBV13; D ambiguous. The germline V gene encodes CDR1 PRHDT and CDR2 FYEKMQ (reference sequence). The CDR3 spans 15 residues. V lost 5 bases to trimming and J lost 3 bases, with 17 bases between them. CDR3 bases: TGTGCCAGCAGCGTTAGCCCACGTCAGATCTACGAGCAGTACTTC. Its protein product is CASSVSPRQIYEQYF.